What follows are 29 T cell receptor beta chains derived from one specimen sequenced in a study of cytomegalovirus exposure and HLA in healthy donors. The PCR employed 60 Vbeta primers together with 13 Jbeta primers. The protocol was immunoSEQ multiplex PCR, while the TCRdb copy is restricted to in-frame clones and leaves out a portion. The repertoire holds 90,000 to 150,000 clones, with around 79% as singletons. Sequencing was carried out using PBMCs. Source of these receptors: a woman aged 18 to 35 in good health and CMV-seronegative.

The CDR3 DNA sequence: TGTGCCACCAGCAGAGATCCGGGGTCACCCCTCCACTTT. As protein: CATSRDPGSPLHF. The V gene is TRBV15, the J gene TRBJ1-6; the D is unclear. Germline V gene sequence: CDR1 LNHNV, CDR2 YYDKDF (reference sequence). The CDR3 covers 13 residues. V was trimmed by 0 bases and J by 10 bases, leaving 7 bases between them.

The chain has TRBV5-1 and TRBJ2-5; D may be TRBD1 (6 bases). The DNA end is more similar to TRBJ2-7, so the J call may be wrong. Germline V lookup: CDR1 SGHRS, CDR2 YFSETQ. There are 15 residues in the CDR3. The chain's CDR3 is CASSYFNWTVYEQYF. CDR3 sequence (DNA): TGCGCCAGCAGTTATTTTAATTGGACAGTATACGAGCAGTACTTC.

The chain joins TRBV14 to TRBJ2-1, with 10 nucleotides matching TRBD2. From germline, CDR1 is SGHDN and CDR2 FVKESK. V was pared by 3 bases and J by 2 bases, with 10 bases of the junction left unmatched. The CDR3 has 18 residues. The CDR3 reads CASSHSPLAGVTYNEQFF. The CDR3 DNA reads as TGTGCCAGCAGCCACTCTCCCCTAGCGGGGGTTACCTACAATGAGCAGTTCTTC.

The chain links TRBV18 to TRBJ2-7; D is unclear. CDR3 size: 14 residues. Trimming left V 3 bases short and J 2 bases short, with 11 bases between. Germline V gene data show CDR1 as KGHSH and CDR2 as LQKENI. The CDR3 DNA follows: TGTGCCAGCTCACCTACGGCCCAGGCCTACGAGCAGTACTTC. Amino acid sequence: CASSPTAQAYEQYF.

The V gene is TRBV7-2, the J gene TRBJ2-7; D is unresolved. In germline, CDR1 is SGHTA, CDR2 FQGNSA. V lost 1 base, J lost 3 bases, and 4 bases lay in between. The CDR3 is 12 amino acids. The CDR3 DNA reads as TGTGCCAGCAGCTTAGAACACTACGAGCAGTACTTC. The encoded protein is CASSLEHYEQYF.

Written as DNA, the CDR3 is TGTGCCAGCAGCCTGAGGGAATACACTGAAGCTTTCTTT. The encoded protein is CASSLREYTEAFF. The chain employs TRBV6-5 and TRBJ1-1, with D unresolved. The CDR3 runs 13 residues. V shed 6 bases and J shed 3 bases, with 11 bases lying between them. CDR1 and CDR2 (germline): MNHEY, SVGAGI.

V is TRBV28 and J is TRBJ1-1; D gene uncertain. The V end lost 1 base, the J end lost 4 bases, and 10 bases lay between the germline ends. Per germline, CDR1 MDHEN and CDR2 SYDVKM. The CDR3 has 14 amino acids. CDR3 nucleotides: TGTGCCAGCAGTTTATCCCCCGGTAGCACTGAAGCTTTCTTT. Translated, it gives CASSLSPGSTEAFF.

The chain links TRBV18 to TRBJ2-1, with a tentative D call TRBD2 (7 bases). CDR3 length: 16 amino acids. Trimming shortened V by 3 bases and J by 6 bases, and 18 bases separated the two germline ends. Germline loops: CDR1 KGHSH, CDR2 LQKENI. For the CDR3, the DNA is TGTGCCAGCTCACCCGCTTGGAGGGGGGGCCGCAATGAGCAGTTCTTC. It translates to CASSPAWRGGRNEQFF.

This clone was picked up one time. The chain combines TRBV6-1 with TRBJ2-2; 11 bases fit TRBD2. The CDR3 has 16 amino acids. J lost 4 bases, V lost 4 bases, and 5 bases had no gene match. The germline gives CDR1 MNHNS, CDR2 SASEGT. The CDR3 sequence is CASSGLAGSGTGELFF. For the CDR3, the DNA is TGTGCCAGCAGTGGACTAGCGGGATCGGGCACCGGGGAGCTGTTTTTT.

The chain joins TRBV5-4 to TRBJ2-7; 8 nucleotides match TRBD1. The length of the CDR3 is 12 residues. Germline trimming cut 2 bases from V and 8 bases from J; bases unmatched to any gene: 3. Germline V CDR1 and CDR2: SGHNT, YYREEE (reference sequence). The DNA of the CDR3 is TGTGCCAGCAGCTTAGACAGGGGCAAGCAGTACTTC. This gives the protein CASSLDRGKQYF.

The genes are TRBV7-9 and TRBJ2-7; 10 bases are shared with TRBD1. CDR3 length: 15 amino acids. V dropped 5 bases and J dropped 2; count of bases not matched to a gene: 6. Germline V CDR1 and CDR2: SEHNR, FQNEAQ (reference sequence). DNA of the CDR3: TGTGCCAGCAGCACCCAAGACAGGGGGCCCTACGAGCAGTACTTC. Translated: CASSTQDRGPYEQYF.

Written as DNA, the CDR3 is TGTGCCAGCAGTTCCTCCGAAGGGGTCCCCATGCCCCAGCATTTT. This codes for CASSSSEGVPMPQHF. The V gene is TRBV6-5, the J gene TRBJ1-5, with TRBD1 as a possible D gene (5 bases). Between the trimmed V and J ends, which lost 4 bases and 9 bases, there was a span of 19 bases. CDR1 MNHEY and CDR2 SVGAGI come from the germline V gene. This CDR3 has 15 residues.

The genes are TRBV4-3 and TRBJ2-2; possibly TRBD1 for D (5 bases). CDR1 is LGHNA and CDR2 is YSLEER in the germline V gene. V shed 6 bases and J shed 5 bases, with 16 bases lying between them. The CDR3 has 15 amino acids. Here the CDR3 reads CASRLLQGPTGELFF. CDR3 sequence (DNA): TGCGCCAGCAGGCTACTGCAGGGTCCAACCGGGGAGCTGTTTTTT.

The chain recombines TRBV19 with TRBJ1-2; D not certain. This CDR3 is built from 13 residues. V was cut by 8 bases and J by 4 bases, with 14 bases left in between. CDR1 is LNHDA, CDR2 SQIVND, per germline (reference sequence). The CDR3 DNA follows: TGTGCCAGTTCCCGAGGCGCACTCTATGGCTACACCTTC. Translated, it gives CASSRGALYGYTF.

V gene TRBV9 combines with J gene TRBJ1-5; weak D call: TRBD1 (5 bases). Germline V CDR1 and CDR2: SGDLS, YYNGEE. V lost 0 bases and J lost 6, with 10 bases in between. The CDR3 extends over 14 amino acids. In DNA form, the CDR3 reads TGTGCCAGCAGCGTAGGTTGGAGGGGTCAGCCCCAGCATTTT. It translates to CASSVGWRGQPQHF.

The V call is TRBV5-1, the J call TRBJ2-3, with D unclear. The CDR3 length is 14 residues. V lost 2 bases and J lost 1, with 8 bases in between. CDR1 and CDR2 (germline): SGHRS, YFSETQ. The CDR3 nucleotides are TGCGCCAGCAGCTTTCTTGCGGGCACAGATACGCAGTATTTT. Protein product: CASSFLAGTDTQYF.

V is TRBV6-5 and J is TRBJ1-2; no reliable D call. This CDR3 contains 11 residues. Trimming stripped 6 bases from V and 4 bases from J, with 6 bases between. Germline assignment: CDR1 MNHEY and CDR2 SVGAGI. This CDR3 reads CASRGVYGYTF. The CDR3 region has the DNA TGTGCCAGCAGGGGAGTCTATGGCTACACCTTC.

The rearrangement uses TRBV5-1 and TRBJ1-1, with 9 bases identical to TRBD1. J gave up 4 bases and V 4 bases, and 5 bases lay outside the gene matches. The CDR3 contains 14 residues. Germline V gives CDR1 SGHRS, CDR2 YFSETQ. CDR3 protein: CASSQTGGVTEAFF. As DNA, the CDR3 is TGCGCCAGCAGCCAGACAGGGGGGGTCACTGAAGCTTTCTTT.

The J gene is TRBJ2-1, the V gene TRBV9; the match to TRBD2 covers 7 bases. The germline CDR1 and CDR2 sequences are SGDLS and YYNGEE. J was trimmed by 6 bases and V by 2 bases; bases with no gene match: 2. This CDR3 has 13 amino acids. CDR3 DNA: TGTGCCAGCAGCGTGAGGGAGGGCAATGAGCAGTTCTTC. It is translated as CASSVREGNEQFF.

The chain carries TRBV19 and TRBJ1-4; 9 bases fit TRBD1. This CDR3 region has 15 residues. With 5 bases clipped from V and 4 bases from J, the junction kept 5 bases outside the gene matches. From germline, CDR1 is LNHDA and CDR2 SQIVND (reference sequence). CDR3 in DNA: TGTGCCAGTAGTCCTTACAGGGGGCGTAATGAAAAACTGTTTTTT. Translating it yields CASSPYRGRNEKLFF.

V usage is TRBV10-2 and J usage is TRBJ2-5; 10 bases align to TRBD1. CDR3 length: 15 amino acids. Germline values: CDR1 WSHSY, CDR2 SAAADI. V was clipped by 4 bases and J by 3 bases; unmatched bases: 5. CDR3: CASSVTGGREETQYF. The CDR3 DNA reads TGCGCCAGCAGTGTGACAGGGGGCAGGGAAGAGACCCAGTACTTC.

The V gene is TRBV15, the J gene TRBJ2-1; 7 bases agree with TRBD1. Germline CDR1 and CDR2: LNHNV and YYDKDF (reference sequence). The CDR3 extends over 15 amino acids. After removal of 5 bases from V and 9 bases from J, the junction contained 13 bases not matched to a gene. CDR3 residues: CATSGTRIQGSEQFF. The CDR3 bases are TGTGCCACCAGCGGAACTCGAATACAGGGGTCTGAGCAGTTCTTC.

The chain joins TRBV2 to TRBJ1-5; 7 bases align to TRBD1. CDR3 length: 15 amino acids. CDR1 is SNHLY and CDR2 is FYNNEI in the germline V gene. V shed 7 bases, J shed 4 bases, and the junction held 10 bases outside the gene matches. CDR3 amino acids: CASTPRGQLNQPQHF. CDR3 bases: TGTGCCAGCACCCCTAGGGGGCAGCTTAATCAGCCCCAGCATTTT. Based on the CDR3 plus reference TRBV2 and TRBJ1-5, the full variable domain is EPEVTQTPSHQVTQMGQEVILRCVPISNHLYFYWYRQILGQKVEFLVSFYNNEISEKSEIFDDQFSVERPDGSNFTLKIRSTKLEDSAMYFCASTPRGQLNQPQHFGDGTRLSIL.

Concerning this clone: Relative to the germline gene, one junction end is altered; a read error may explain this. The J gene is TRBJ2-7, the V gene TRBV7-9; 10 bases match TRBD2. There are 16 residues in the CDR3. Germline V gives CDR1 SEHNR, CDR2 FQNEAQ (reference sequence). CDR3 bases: TGTTCCAGCAGCCCCCGATCGACTAGCGGGTCTTCCGAGCAGTACTTC. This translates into CSSSPRSTSGSSEQYF.

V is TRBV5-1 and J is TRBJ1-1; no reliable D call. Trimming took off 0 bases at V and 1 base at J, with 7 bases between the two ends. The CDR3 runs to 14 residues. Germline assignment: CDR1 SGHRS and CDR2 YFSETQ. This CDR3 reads CASSLESWNTEAFF. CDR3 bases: TGCGCCAGCAGCTTGGAGAGCTGGAACACTGAAGCTTTCTTT.

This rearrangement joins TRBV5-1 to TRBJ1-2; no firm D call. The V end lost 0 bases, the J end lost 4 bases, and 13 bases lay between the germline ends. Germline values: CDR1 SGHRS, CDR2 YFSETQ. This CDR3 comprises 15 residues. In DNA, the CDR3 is TGCGCCAGCAGCTTGGGAGAACCAACCCTCTATGGCTACACCTTC. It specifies CASSLGEPTLYGYTF.

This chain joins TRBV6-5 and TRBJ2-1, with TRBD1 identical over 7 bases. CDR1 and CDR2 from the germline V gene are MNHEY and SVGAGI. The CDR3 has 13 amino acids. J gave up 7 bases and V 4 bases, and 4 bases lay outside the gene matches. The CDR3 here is CASSFGTANEQFF. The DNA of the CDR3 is TGTGCCAGCAGTTTTGGGACAGCAAATGAGCAGTTCTTC.

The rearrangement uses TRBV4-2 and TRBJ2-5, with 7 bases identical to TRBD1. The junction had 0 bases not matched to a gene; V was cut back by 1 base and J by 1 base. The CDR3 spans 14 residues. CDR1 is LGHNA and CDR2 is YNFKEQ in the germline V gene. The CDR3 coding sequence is TGTGCCAGCAGCCAAGGGGACAGCCAAGAGACCCAGTACTTC. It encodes CASSQGDSQETQYF.

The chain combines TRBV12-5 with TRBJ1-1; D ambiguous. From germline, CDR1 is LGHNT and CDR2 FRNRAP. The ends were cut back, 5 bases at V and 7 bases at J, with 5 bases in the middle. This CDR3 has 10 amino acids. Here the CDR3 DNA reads TGTGCTAGTGGTGACTTTGAAGCTTTCTTT. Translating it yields CASGDFEAFF.